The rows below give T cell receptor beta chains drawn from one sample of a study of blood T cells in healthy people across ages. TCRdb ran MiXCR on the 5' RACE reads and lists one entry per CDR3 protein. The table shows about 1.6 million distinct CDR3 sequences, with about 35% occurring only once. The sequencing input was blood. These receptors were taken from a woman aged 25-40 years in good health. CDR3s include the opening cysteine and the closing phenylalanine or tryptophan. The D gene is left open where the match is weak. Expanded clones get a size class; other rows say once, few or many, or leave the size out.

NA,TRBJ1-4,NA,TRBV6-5,TGTGCCAGCAGTTACTCGAGTAACAGAAGAAATGAAAAACTGTTTTTT,CASSYSSNRRNEKLFF
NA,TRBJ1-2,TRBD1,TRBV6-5,TGTGCCAGCAGTCGAACAGGGGGGCAAGGCTATGGCTACACCTTC,CASSRTGGQGYGYTF
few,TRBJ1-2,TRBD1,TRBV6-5,TGTGCCAGCAGGAAACAGGGGGCGGATGGCTACACCTTC,CASRKQGADGYTF
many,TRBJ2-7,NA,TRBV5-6,TGTGCCAGCAGCTTGGGAGGACACTCCTACGAGCAGTACTTC,CASSLGGHSYEQYF
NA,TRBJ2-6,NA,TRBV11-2,TGTGCCAGCAGCCTACAACCCCGGGGCCCCTCTGGGGCCAACGTCCTGACTTTC,CASSLQPRGPSGANVLTF
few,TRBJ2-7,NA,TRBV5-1,TGCGCCAGCAGCTTGGAGGTCGGGGTTACTTCCTACGAGCAGTACTTC,CASSLEVGVTSYEQYF
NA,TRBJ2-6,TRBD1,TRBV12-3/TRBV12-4,TGTGCCAGCAGTCCGGACAGGGGGCTGTCTGGGGCCAACGTCCTGACTTTC,CASSPDRGLSGANVLTF
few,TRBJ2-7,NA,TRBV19,TGTGCCAGTAGTAAAGACAGATCCTACGAGCAGTACTTC,CASSKDRSYEQYF
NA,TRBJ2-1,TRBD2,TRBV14,TGTGCCAGCAGGGACACTAGCGGGGCCCACAATGAGCAGTTCTTC,CASRDTSGAHNEQFF
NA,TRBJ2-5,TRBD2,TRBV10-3,TGTGCCACCAGTGACCCGGGACTAGCGGGAGTGGCAGAGACCCAGTACTTC,CATSDPGLAGVAETQYF
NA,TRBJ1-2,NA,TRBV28,TGTGCCAGCAGTTTATCCGCAGCTAACTATGGCTACACCTTC,CASSLSAANYGYTF
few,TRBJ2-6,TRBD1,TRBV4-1,TGCGCCAGCAGCCAAGGTGGGGGACAGGGGCCTGGGGCCAACGTCCTGACTTTC,CASSQGGGQGPGANVLTF
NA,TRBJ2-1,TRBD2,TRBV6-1,TGTGCCAGCAGTGGACCTAGCGGGGGGTCCTACAATGAGCAGTTCTTC,CASSGPSGGSYNEQFF
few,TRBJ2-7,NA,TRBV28,TGTGCCAGCAGTCCTATGTCTTTACAGGGCCTCTACGAGCAGTACTTC,CASSPMSLQGLYEQYF
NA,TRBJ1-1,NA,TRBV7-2,TGTGCCAGCAGCTTAAGCTCTACGAACACTGAAGCTTTCTTT,CASSLSSTNTEAFF
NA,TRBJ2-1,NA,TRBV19,TGTGCCAGTAGACCCGATCCGGGGACCGAGTTCTTC,CASRPDPGTEFF
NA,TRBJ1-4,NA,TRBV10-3,TGTGCCATCAGTGACCCCCCGAATGAAAAACTGTTTTTT,CAISDPPNEKLFF
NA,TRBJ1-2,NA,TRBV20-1,TGCAGTGCTCCACAGGCATATGGCTACACCTTC,CSAPQAYGYTF
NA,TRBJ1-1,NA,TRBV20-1,TGCAGTGCTAGAGAAAGTATAGGTGAAGCTTTCTTT,CSARESIGEAFF
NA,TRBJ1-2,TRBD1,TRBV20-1,TGCAGAGCTAGACTAACTTCCCGGGACAGGGGCCCCTATGGCTACACCTTC,CRARLTSRDRGPYGYTF
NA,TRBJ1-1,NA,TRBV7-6,TGTGCCAGCAGCTCCGCAAGAGGGGATGAAGCTTTCTTT,CASSSARGDEAFF
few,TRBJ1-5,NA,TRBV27,TGTGCCAGCAGTTCTTCTTGGAGTCAGCCCCAGCATTTT,CASSSSWSQPQHF
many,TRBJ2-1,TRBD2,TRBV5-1,TGCGCCAGCAGCAAGGAGGGTTATAAGCGGCTAGCGGGGGTCAATGAGCAGTTCTTC,CASSKEGYKRLAGVNEQFF
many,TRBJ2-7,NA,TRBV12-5,TGTGCTAGTGGTTGGGCCGGGACACCATCGCCCTACGAGCAGTACTTC,CASGWAGTPSPYEQYF
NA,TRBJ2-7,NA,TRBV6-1,TGTGCCAGCAGTGAAAATGAAAAGGGGCTTCGGGAGCAGTACTTC,CASSENEKGLREQYF
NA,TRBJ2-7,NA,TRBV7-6,TGTGCCAGCAGCAGCTCCTTGGGAGAGGAGTACGAGCAGTACTTC,CASSSSLGEEYEQYF
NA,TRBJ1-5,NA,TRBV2,TGTGCCAGCAGTGGAGAGGGTGCGGTTGGGCCCCAGCATTTT,CASSGEGAVGPQHF
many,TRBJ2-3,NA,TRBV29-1,TGCAGCGTTAGGAGCGGAGGGGGCCCAGATACGCAGTATTTT,CSVRSGGGPDTQYF
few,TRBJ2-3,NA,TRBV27,TGTGCCAGCAGCTGTCGGACCCAAAATACGCAGTATTTT,CASSCRTQNTQYF
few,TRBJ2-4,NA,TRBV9,TGTGCCAGCAGCGTAGGCGGGGAAGTAGGGGGGAACATTCAGTACTTC,CASSVGGEVGGNIQYF
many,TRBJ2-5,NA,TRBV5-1,TGCGCCAGCAGCTTCATGGAGACCCAGTACTTC,CASSFMETQYF
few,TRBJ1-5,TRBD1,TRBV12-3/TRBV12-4,TGTGCCAGCAGCCCCGAGGACAGGGTAAATCAGCCCCAGCATTTT,CASSPEDRVNQPQHF
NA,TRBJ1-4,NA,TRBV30,TGTGCCTGGAGTGGCCAATTAAATGAAAAACTGTTTTTT,CAWSGQLNEKLFF
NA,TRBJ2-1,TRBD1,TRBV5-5,TGTGCCAGCAGATTACAGGGGAGCTTACTCAATGAGCAGTTCTTC,CASRLQGSLLNEQFF
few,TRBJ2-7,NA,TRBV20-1,TGCAGTGCTAGGGCGATCGGTAACTCCTACGAGCAGTACTTC,CSARAIGNSYEQYF
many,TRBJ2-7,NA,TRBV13,TGTGCCAGCAGCCACCAGGACGAGCAGTACTTC,CASSHQDEQYF
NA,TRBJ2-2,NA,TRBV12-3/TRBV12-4,TGTGCCAGCAGTTTGGCGGGGACGTACACCGGGGAGCTGTTTTTT,CASSLAGTYTGELFF
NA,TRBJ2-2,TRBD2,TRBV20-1,TGCAGTGCTAGACTTCGGGGGGAGAACACCGGGGAGCTGTTTTTT,CSARLRGENTGELFF
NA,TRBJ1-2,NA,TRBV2,TGTGCCAGCAACGACAGGTTTAACTATGGCTACACCTTC,CASNDRFNYGYTF
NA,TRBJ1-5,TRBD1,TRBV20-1,TGCAGTGCTTACGGACAGGGTACCTCTACGCCCCAGCATTTT,CSAYGQGTSTPQHF
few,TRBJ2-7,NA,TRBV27,TGTGCCAGCAAGCCCCTAAGGGGCAAGAGCTCCTACGAGCAGTACTTC,CASKPLRGKSSYEQYF
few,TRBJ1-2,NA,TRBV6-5,TGTGCCAGCAGGCTAATGAAAAGGGCCCACTATGGCTACACCTTC,CASRLMKRAHYGYTF
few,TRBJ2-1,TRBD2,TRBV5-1,TGCGCCAGCAGCTTGTTGTCTAGCGGCTACAATGAGCAGTTCTTC,CASSLLSSGYNEQFF
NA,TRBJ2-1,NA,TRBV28,TGTGCCAGCAGTTTTGTTGTCCCTGGTCTTCATGAGCAGTTCTTC,CASSFVVPGLHEQFF
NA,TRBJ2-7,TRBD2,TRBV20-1,TGCAGTGCTAACCGAGCGGGGGGGATCAACGAGCAGTACTTC,CSANRAGGINEQYF
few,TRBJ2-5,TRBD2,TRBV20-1,TGCAGTCCCGTAGCGGGGGCCAACCAAGAGACCCAGTACTTC,CSPVAGANQETQYF